Presented here are 16 T cell receptor beta chains from one specimen sequenced in a study of regulatory T cells in long-lasting Graves disease. Time point defined: persistent/refractory GD, antithyroid drugs over 5 years with positive TRAb. PBMC RNA served as the TCR library source. Relying on iRepertoire HTBI primers and Arm-PCR of CDR3 regions, the team built TCR beta libraries. MiXCR, run by TCRdb on the multiplex PCR reads, gives a single entry per CDR3 protein. The sample contains 650,000 to 850,000 distinct CDR3 sequences, around 30% of which appear only once. Specimen: peripheral blood mononuclear cells (PBMCs), collected when the disease was refractory, from a patient treated with antithyroid drugs. These receptor sequences come from a female donor with Graves disease.

As to this clonotype: Germline and junction disagree at one end, which may indicate a read error. The rearrangement joins TRBV6-1 to TRBJ1-2, with D unresolved. Looked up from germline, CDR1 is MNHNS and CDR2 is SASEGT. The CDR3 is 16 amino acids. The CDR3 loop is CAGSEAPAGGPYGYTF. The CDR3 DNA reads TGTGCCGGCAGTGAAGCGCCCGCGGGAGGGCCCTATGGCTACACCTTC.

The chain employs TRBV30 and TRBJ2-2, with 10 positions matching TRBD2. The CDR3 runs to 15 residues. Trimming cost V 5 bases and J 4 bases; bases outside gene matches: 7. The germline V gene has CDR1 GTSNPN and CDR2 SVGIG (reference sequence). The CDR3 protein is CAWDLAGEVTGELFF. The CDR3 DNA sequence: TGTGCCTGGGACCTAGCGGGAGAAGTCACCGGGGAGCTGTTTTTT.

Remarks on this clonotype: Since no conserved phenylalanine or tryptophan closes the CDR3, a read error is the likely cause. The J gene is TRBJ1-2, the V gene TRBV12-3 or TRBV12-4; no definite D call. The CDR3 contains 14 residues. Trimming removed 7 bases at V and 7 bases at J, with 19 bases between. The CDR3 DNA sequence: TGTGCCAGCAACAGAAGCGAGGGCGCTCGTGGCTACACCCTC. Translating gives CASNRSEGARGYTL.

The DNA of the CDR3 is TGCAGTGCTAGGGGGGACAGGGGGCTCCGTACCTTAGAGACCCAGTACTTC. This translates into CSARGDRGLRTLETQYF. The V gene is TRBV20-1, the J gene TRBJ2-5; 12 bases are a match to TRBD1. V shed 3 bases and J 4 bases; nucleotides not matched to a gene: 12. This CDR3 spans 17 amino acids. CDR1 and CDR2 from the germline V gene are DFQATT and SNEGSKA (reference sequence).

This clonotype was counted at least ten times. The chain is built from TRBV28 and TRBJ2-7; 10 nucleotides line up with TRBD2. With 6 bases clipped from V and 6 bases from J, the junction kept 8 bases outside the gene matches. The germline gives CDR1 MDHEN, CDR2 SYDVKM. This CDR3 comprises 14 residues. This CDR3 is CASSNVGLAAEQYF. CDR3 nucleotide sequence: TGTGCCAGCAGCAATGTAGGACTAGCGGCCGAGCAGTACTTC.

The rearrangement joins TRBV28 to TRBJ1-1; D is unresolved. Germline CDR1 reads MDHEN; CDR2 reads SYDVKM. The CDR3 loop spans 14 amino acids. The V end lost 2 bases, the J end lost 0 bases, and 7 bases lay between the germline ends. The CDR3 region is CASSLQPMNTEAFF. CDR3 in DNA: TGTGCCAGCAGTTTACAGCCGATGAACACTGAAGCTTTCTTT.

This clonotype was counted at least ten times. This chain uses TRBV11-2 with TRBJ1-2, with TRBD1 as a possible D gene (5 bases). This CDR3 spans 15 amino acids. Germline lookup yields CDR1 SGHAT and CDR2 FQNNGV. Deletions cut 4 bases from V and 7 bases from J, with 19 bases between. CDR3 residues: CASSSAGYRVRGYTF. In DNA, the CDR3 is TGTGCCAGCAGCTCCGCAGGGTACCGGGTTCGTGGCTACACCTTC.

The V gene is TRBV18, the J gene TRBJ1-2; no clear D. The CDR3 extends over 15 amino acids. CDR1 and CDR2 from the germline V gene are KGHSH and LQKENI. V lost 6 bases to trimming and J lost 4 bases, with 18 bases between them. The CDR3 loop is CASSPLGLRGYGYTF. For the CDR3, the DNA is TGTGCCAGCTCGCCCTTAGGACTTCGTGGCTATGGCTACACCTTC.

This clonotype was observed many times. The genes are TRBV11-2 and TRBJ2-5; either TRBD1 or TRBD2 may fit D (5 bases each). The V gene lost 5 bases and the J gene lost 5 bases, with 24 bases spanning the gap. Germline values: CDR1 SGHAT, CDR2 FQNNGV. This CDR3 contains 17 residues. The DNA for the CDR3 is TGTGCCAGCAGCCCCCGGGCAGGGACGCTCCTAGGGGAGACCCAGTACTTC. Translating it yields CASSPRAGTLLGETQYF.

V gene TRBV19 combines with J gene TRBJ2-2; TRBD1 matches 8 bases. The ends lost 6 bases at V and 6 bases at J; junction bases unmatched: 3. Per germline, CDR1 LNHDA and CDR2 SQIVND (reference sequence). This CDR3 spans 13 amino acids. CDR3 residues: CASRDRAAGELFF. Here the CDR3 DNA reads TGTGCCAGTAGGGACAGGGCTGCCGGGGAGCTGTTTTTT.

The J gene is TRBJ1-2, the V gene TRBV29-1, with a possible D match to TRBD1 (6 bases). The CDR3 spans 9 residues. Trimming took off 5 bases at V and 9 bases at J, with 7 bases between the two ends. Per the germline V gene, CDR1 is SQVTM and CDR2 is ANQGSEA. CDR3 sequence: CSVQGSYTF. CDR3 DNA sequence: TGCAGCGTTCAGGGGAGCTACACCTTC.

This clonotype was seen more than once but under ten times. This chain joins TRBV28 and TRBJ2-7; D unresolved. This CDR3 is built from 14 residues. Trimming removed 1 base from V and 0 bases from J, with 7 bases in between. The V gene's germline CDR1 is MDHEN and CDR2 SYDVKM. DNA of the CDR3: TGTGCCAGCAGTTTATTACCGCTCTCCTACGAGCAGTACTTC. Amino acid sequence: CASSLLPLSYEQYF. The variable domain in full, with the rest retrieved from reference TRBV28 and TRBJ2-7, is DVKVTQSSRYLVKRTGEKVFLECVQDMDHENMFWYRQDPGLGLRLIYFSYDVKMKEKGDIPEGYSVSREKKERFSLILESASTNQTSMYLCASSLLPLSYEQYFGPGTRLTVT.

This clonotype was found many times. This chain links TRBV29-1 with TRBJ1-1; 8 nucleotides align to TRBD1. Trimming at V came to 1 base and at J to 3 bases, leaving 13 bases not matched to a gene. The CDR3 runs 17 residues. CDR1 SQVTM and CDR2 ANQGSEA come from the germline V gene. CDR3 loop: CSVEAETGGSLYTEAFF. CDR3 nucleotides: TGCAGCGTTGAAGCCGAAACAGGGGGGAGTCTCTACACTGAAGCTTTCTTT.

Points on this clonotype: A single base separates this from a much larger clone, so it may be a read error. V is TRBV6-1 and J is TRBJ2-7; 7 bases line up with TRBD2. Germline V CDR1 and CDR2: MNHNS, SASEGT. This CDR3 has 15 amino acids. The chain's CDR3 is CASSEGASGSYEQCF. DNA for the CDR3: TGTGCCAGCAGTGAAGGGGCTAGCGGCTCCTACGAGCAGTGCTTC.

This clonotype was detected ten times or more. V and J are TRBV6-1 and TRBJ1-2; 7 bases map to TRBD1. This CDR3 is 14 amino acids long. From germline, CDR1 is MNHNS and CDR2 SASEGT. V lost 6 bases to trimming and J lost 1 base; unmatched junction nucleotides: 5. The CDR3 protein is CASSGTAYNYGYTF. The DNA for the CDR3 is TGTGCCAGCAGCGGGACAGCCTATAACTATGGCTACACCTTC.

The table lists this clonotype with a few counts. The chain joins TRBV18 to TRBJ2-7; D gene unclear. Germline-derived CDR1 and CDR2 are KGHSH and LQKENI. This CDR3 has 13 residues. Trimming pared 2 bases from V and 5 bases from J, leaving 10 bases between. CDR3 in DNA: TGTGCCAGCTCACCAGTTTCCCTAGACGAGCAGTACTTC. Translating gives CASSPVSLDEQYF.